These 20 T cell receptor beta chains originate from one sample sequenced in a study of glioma-infiltrating T cells after dendritic cell vaccination (dated by TCRdb to 2016 to 2017). The library was prepared using the immunoSEQ multiplex PCR assay. TCRdb retrieved this table from immuneACCESS and kept in-frame rearrangements only. Not all clones are present; in checked studies, unresolved V genes account for under half, and no reason is known for the remainder. The sample table records approximately 46,000 clones; approximately 90% of these occur just once. The ten largest make up 5.3% of the sample. The time point label for this specimen denotes: after dendritic cell vaccination, including at tumor progression/relapse. The material was blood, obtained after dendritic cell vaccination. All receptors come from a human donor with glioblastoma.

This sequence joins TRBV9 and TRBJ2-1; the match to TRBD2 covers 7 bases. CDR3 length: 16 amino acids. V was clipped by 0 bases and J by 4 bases; unmatched bases: 7. Germline-derived CDR1 and CDR2 are SGDLS and YYNGEE. CDR3 in amino acids: CASSVGTGTKYNEQFF. The DNA of the CDR3 is TGTGCCAGCAGCGTAGGGACCGGGACTAAGTACAATGAGCAGTTCTTC.

The chain recombines TRBV7-8 with TRBJ2-2, with 15 positions matching TRBD2. With V trimmed by 3 bases and J by 3 bases, 8 bases remained unmatched. This CDR3 is built from 19 residues. Germline loops: CDR1 SGHVS, CDR2 FQNEAQ. In DNA form, the CDR3 reads TGTGCCAGCAGCTTGCGGCCCGGGACTAGCGGGAGGCACACCGGGGAGCTGTTTTTT. Amino acids: CASSLRPGTSGRHTGELFF.

This clone occurred once. At one of its ends the junction is not consistent with the germline gene, which may arise from a read error. The chain recombines TRBV10-3 with TRBJ2-2; the D gene is possibly TRBD2 (5 bases). Germline CDR1 ENHRY, CDR2 SYGVKD. This CDR3 is 13 amino acids long. The CDR3 coding sequence is TGCGGGGTTATGACTTTGAACACCGGGGAGCTGTTTTTT. Translating gives CGVMTLNTGELFF.

The gene calls are TRBV7-3 and TRBJ2-1; D is perhaps TRBD1 (5 bases). There are 16 residues in the CDR3. V dropped 2 bases and J dropped 8 bases, with 19 bases sitting between them. Germline V gene data show CDR1 as SGHTA and CDR2 as FQGTGA. CDR3 DNA: TGTGCCAGCAGCTTATACGGAAGGGGTAACCTTGATGAGCAGTTCTTC. This encodes CASSLYGRGNLDEQFF.

The chain links TRBV28 to TRBJ1-1, with 8 positions matching TRBD1. V shed 5 bases, J shed 11 bases, and the junction held 7 bases outside the gene matches. Germline V gives CDR1 MDHEN, CDR2 SYDVKM. The CDR3 is 12 residues long. CDR3 region: CASSQQDRAAFF. The CDR3 DNA is TGTGCCAGCAGTCAACAGGACAGGGCGGCTTTCTTT.

The rearrangement uses TRBV28 and TRBJ1-1, with D perhaps matching TRBD1 (6 bases). V was cut by 7 bases and J by 4 bases, with 7 bases left in between. Germline V CDR1 and CDR2: MDHEN, SYDVKM. CDR3 size: 11 residues. In DNA form, the CDR3 reads TGTGCCAGCACACAGGGCACTGAAGCTTTCTTT. Translated: CASTQGTEAFF. Drawing the rest from reference TRBV28 and TRBJ1-1, the complete variable domain is DVKVTQSSRYLVKRTGEKVFLECVQDMDHENMFWYRQDPGLGLRLIYFSYDVKMKEKGDIPEGYSVSREKKERFSLILESASTNQTSMYLCASTQGTEAFFGQGTRLTVV.

The chain joins TRBV7-9 to TRBJ2-1; no definite D call. V was pared by 3 bases and J by 9 bases, with 9 bases between. The CDR3 has 12 amino acids. Germline lookup yields CDR1 SEHNR and CDR2 FQNEAQ (reference sequence). CDR3: CASSLASGEQFF. CDR3 bases: TGTGCCAGCAGCTTGGCATCGGGTGAGCAGTTCTTC. Combining the CDR3 with reference TRBV7-9 and TRBJ2-1 gives the whole variable domain DTGVSQNPRHKITKRGQNVTFRCDPISEHNRLYWYRQTLGQGPEFLTYFQNEAQLEKSRLLSDRFSAERPKGSFSTLEIQRTEQGDSAMYLCASSLASGEQFFGPGTRLTVL.

The chain recombines TRBV6-1 with TRBJ1-5; TRBD1 matches 7 bases. Per the germline V gene, CDR1 is MNHNS and CDR2 is SASEGT. V lost 6 bases to trimming and J lost 0 bases; unmatched junction nucleotides: 5. The CDR3 contains 15 residues. The CDR3 is CASSGQVNSNQPQHF. The CDR3 DNA reads TGTGCCAGCAGCGGACAGGTTAATAGCAATCAGCCCCAGCATTTT.

The genes are TRBV5-6 and TRBJ2-2, with 7 positions matching TRBD2. The CDR3 contains 17 residues. J was trimmed by 1 base and V by 4 bases; bases with no gene match: 10. Germline CDR1 reads SGHDT; CDR2 reads YYEEEE. The CDR3 loop reads CASSGGRGWLNTGELFF. CDR3 DNA: TGTGCCAGCAGCGGAGGGCGGGGGTGGCTGAACACCGGGGAGCTGTTTTTT.

The chain is built from TRBV18 and TRBJ2-7, with 7 bases identical to TRBD1. Germline V gives CDR1 KGHSH, CDR2 LQKENI. The CDR3 is made up of 11 amino acids. Trimming took 6 bases from V and 6 from J; bases not matched to a gene: 2. The CDR3 reads CASSRTGEQYF. The CDR3 DNA is TGTGCCAGCTCCCGGACAGGCGAGCAGTACTTC.

The rearrangement joins TRBV13 to TRBJ1-3; D unresolved. The germline CDR1 and CDR2 sequences are PRHDT and FYEKMQ (reference sequence). This CDR3 contains 15 residues. V was pared by 0 bases and J by 0 bases, with 6 bases between. The CDR3 sequence: CASSLGLVSGNTIYF. The CDR3 DNA reads TGTGCCAGCAGCTTAGGCCTCGTCTCTGGAAACACCATATATTTT.

This clone was observed once. The V gene is TRBV13, the J gene TRBJ1-1; D may be TRBD1 (5 bases). CDR3 length equals 19 residues. Germline CDR1 reads PRHDT; CDR2 reads FYEKMQ (reference sequence). Trimming left V 3 bases short and J 2 bases short, with 25 bases between. CDR3 residues: CASSFFRGTDYYGNTEAFF. As DNA, the CDR3 is TGTGCCAGCAGCTTTTTTCGGGGGACGGATTATTACGGAAACACTGAAGCTTTCTTT.

The chain uses TRBV18 and TRBJ2-3, with D unresolved. The CDR3 extends over 14 amino acids. V lost 3 bases and J 2 bases, leaving 9 bases between the germline ends. Germline CDR1 KGHSH, CDR2 LQKENI. CDR3 protein: CASSPTVNTDTQYF. CDR3 sequence (DNA): TGTGCCAGCTCACCCACTGTTAACACAGATACGCAGTATTTT. The variable domain in full, completed from reference TRBV18 and TRBJ2-3, reads NAGVMQNPRHLVRRRGQEARLRCSPMKGHSHVYWYRQLPEEGLKFMVYLQKENIIDESGMPKERFSAEFPKEGPSILRIQQVVRGDSAAYFCASSPTVNTDTQYFGPGTRLTVL.

This rearrangement joins TRBV9 to TRBJ2-3; D perhaps matches TRBD2 (6 bases). CDR3 length: 16 residues. The V gene's germline CDR1 is SGDLS and CDR2 YYNGEE. V was clipped by 0 bases and J by 2 bases, with 13 bases between them. CDR3 in DNA: TGTGCCAGCAGCGTAGCTGGCGGGATAGTCACAGATACGCAGTATTTT. This translates into CASSVAGGIVTDTQYF.

The genes are TRBV23-1 and TRBJ2-5; no reliable D call. Near its end, the DNA agrees better with TRBJ2-7, so the J call may be wrong. TRBV23-1 is known as an ORF, though its function is uncertain. This CDR3 spans 15 amino acids. The CDR3 is CASSPRRPPSVEQYF. In DNA, the CDR3 is TGCGCCAGCAGTCCACGCAGGCCTCCTTCTGTCGAGCAGTACTTC.

This clone was counted once. The CDR3 nucleotides read TGTGCCAGCAGTGTGCAGGTGAACACTGAAGCTTTCTTT. It is translated as CASSVQVNTEAFF. The chain is built from TRBV27 and TRBJ1-1, with D hard to call. This CDR3 is 13 amino acids long. Trimming took off 5 bases at V and 0 bases at J, with 7 bases between the two ends. Germline V gives CDR1 MNHEY, CDR2 SMNVEV (reference sequence).

V and J are TRBV5-8 and TRBJ2-3; D perhaps matches TRBD1 (6 bases). This CDR3 comprises 13 residues. V was shortened by 2 bases and J by 14 bases, with 18 bases between the two germline ends. Germline V gene lookup returns CDR1 SGHTS and CDR2 YDEGEE. CDR3 region: CASSLQGIPRPYF. Here the CDR3 DNA reads TGTGCCAGCAGCTTACAGGGAATCCCCCGCCCGTATTTT.

This chain uses TRBV10-3 with TRBJ1-1; possible D gene TRBD1, 6 bases. Trimming took 8 bases from V and 2 from J, leaving 12 bases between them. CDR1 and CDR2 (germline): ENHRY, SYGVKD. The CDR3 has 13 residues. CDR3 sequence (DNA): TGTGCCATCGGCAAGGGGGACAACACTGAAGCTTTCTTT. This gives the protein CAIGKGDNTEAFF.

The chain has TRBV9 and TRBJ2-1; a weak D match, TRBD2 (5 bases). The CDR3 extends over 17 amino acids. Germline V gene data show CDR1 as SGDLS and CDR2 as YYNGEE. Trimming removed 4 bases from V and 6 bases from J, with 23 bases in between. CDR3 sequence (DNA): TGTGCCAGCAGCCCAGAGGACCTCCCCGGACTGGGCAATGAGCAGTTCTTC. This gives the protein CASSPEDLPGLGNEQFF.

The chain links TRBV21-1 to TRBJ2-2; the table calls TRBD2, which could not be checked here. TRBV21-1 is flagged as a pseudogene. The CDR3 is 12 amino acids. Here the CDR3 reads CATRTRFWELFF. The DNA for the CDR3 is TGTGCCACCCGGACTAGGTTCTGGGAGCTGTTTTTT.